Reported below is one TCR beta chain. Germline loops: CDR1 SQVTM, CDR2 ANQGSEA. This CDR3 region has 15 residues. V lost 4 bases to trimming and J lost 4 bases, with 17 bases between them. The entry originates in a study of T cell responses to AZD1222 COVID-19 vaccine. Second-dose recipients at about 4 or about 12 weeks were treated as one pooled group. The assay was immunoSEQ multiplex PCR, and TCRdb's table has in-frame clones only and misses some. The profile shows some 200,000 clones, approximately 91% of them singletons. The chain is built from TRBV29-1 and TRBJ1-3; a weak D match, TRBD1 (5 bases). This sequence was found in an adult who received the AZD1222 COVID-19 vaccine. The sequencing used peripheral blood, collected 28 days after the second AZD1222 dose. The CDR3 DNA is TGCAGCGTTGTTGGAATGGGTACAGGCGGAAACACCATATATTTT. It encodes CSVVGMGTGGNTIYF.